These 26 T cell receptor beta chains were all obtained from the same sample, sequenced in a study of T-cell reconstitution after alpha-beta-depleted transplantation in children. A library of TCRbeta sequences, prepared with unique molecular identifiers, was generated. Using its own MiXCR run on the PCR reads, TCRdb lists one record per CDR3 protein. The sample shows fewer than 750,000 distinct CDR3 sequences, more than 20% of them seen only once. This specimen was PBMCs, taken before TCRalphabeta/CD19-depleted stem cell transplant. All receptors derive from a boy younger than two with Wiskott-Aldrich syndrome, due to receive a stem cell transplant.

In nucleotides, the CDR3 is TGTGCCAGCAGCTCTCGGGACAGGGGAGGAGATGGCTACACCTTC. This encodes CASSSRDRGGDGYTF. The rearrangement joins TRBV7-9 to TRBJ1-2; 10 bases map to TRBD1. The V gene end was trimmed by 4 bases and the J gene end by 6 bases; junction bases not matched to a gene: 8. Germline CDR1 is SEHNR and CDR2 is FQNEAQ (reference sequence). CDR3 size: 15 residues.

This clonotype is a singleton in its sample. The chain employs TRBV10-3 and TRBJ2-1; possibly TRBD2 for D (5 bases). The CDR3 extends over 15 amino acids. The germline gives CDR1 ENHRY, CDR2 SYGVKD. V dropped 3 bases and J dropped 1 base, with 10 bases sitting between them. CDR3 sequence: CAISENAGSYNEQFF. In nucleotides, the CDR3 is TGTGCCATCAGTGAAAACGCGGGTTCCTACAATGAGCAGTTCTTC.

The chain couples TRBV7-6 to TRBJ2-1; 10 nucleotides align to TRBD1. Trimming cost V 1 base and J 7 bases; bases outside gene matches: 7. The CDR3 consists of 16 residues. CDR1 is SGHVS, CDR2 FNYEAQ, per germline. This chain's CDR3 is CASSLVMGQGRNEQFF. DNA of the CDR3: TGTGCCAGCAGCTTAGTCATGGGACAGGGGAGAAATGAGCAGTTCTTC.

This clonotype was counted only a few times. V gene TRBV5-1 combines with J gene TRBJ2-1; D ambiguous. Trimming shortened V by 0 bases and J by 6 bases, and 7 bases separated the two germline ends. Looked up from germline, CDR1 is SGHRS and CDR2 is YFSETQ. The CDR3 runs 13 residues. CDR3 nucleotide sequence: TGCGCCAGCAGCTTGGTCACGCCCAATGAGCAGTTCTTC. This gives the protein CASSLVTPNEQFF.

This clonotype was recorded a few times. CDR3 nucleotide sequence: TGCAGCGTTCGTCTTTCCGATGAGCAGTTCTTC. Translation: CSVRLSDEQFF. The chain is built from TRBV29-1 and TRBJ2-1; D is undetermined. There are 11 residues in the CDR3. The V and J ends lost 5 bases and 8 bases respectively, with 10 bases between them. Per germline, CDR1 SQVTM and CDR2 ANQGSEA.

The CDR3 sequence: CASSERGFNEQFF. CDR3 in DNA: TGTGCCAGCAGTGAAAGAGGTTTCAATGAGCAGTTCTTC. This chain links TRBV2 with TRBJ2-1; D is undetermined. V lost 2 bases to trimming and J lost 6 bases, with 8 bases between them. The V gene's germline CDR1 is SNHLY and CDR2 FYNNEI. CDR3 length equals 13 residues.

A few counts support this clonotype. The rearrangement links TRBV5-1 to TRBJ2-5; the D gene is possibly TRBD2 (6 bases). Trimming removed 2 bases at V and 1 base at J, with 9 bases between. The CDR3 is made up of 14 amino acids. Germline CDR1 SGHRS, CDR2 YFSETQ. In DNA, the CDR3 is TGCGCCAGCAGCTTCGGGACTCTCCAAGAGACCCAGTACTTC. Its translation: CASSFGTLQETQYF.

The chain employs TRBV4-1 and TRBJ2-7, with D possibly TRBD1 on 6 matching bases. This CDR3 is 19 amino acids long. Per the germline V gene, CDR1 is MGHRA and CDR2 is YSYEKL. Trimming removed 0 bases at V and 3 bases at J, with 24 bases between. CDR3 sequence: CASSQDRKGTSPRGYEQYF. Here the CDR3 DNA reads TGCGCCAGCAGCCAAGATCGGAAGGGTACGTCCCCCAGGGGCTACGAGCAGTACTTC.

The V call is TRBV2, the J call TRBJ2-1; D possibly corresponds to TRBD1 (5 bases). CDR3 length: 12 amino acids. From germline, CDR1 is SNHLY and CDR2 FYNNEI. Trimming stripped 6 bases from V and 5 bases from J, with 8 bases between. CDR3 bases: TGTGCCAGCAGGTACAGGAACAATGAGCAGTTCTTC. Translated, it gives CASRYRNNEQFF.

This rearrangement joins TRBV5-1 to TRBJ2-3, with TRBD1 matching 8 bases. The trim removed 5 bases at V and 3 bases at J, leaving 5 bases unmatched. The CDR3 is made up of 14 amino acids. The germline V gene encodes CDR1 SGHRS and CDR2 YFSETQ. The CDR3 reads CASRAGGGTDTQYF. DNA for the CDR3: TGCGCCAGCAGAGCAGGGGGCGGTACAGATACGCAGTATTTT.

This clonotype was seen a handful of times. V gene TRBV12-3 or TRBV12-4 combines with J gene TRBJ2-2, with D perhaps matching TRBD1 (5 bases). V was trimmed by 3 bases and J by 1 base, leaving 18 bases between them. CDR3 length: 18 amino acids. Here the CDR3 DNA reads TGTGCCAGCAGTTTCGATAGTTGGCAGGGTCAGAACACCGGGGAGCTGTTTTTT. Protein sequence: CASSFDSWQGQNTGELFF.

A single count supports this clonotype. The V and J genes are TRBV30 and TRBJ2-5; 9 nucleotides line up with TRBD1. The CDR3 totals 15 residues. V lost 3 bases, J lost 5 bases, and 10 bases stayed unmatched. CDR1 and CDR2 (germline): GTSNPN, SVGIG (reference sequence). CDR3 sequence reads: CAWSKYRGRGETQYF. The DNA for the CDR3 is TGTGCCTGGAGCAAATACAGGGGGCGCGGGGAGACCCAGTACTTC. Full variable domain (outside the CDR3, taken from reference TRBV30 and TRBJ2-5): SQTIHQWPATLVQPVGSPLSLECTVEGTSNPNLYWYRQAAGRGLQLLFYSVGIGQISSEVPQNLSASRPQDRQFILSSKKLLLSDSGFYLCAWSKYRGRGETQYFGPGTRLLVL.

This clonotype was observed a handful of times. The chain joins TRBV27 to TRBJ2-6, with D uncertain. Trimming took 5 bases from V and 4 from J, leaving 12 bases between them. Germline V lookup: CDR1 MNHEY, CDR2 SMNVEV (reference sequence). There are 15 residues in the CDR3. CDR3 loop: CASSKTRSGANVLTF. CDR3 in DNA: TGTGCCAGCAGTAAGACGAGGAGCGGGGCCAACGTCCTGACTTTC.

The CDR3 nucleotides read TGTGCCAGCAGCGTAGACGCGGGAGCCTACGAGCAGTACTTC. Amino acids: CASSVDAGAYEQYF. The chain carries TRBV9 and TRBJ2-7, with 7 bases identical to TRBD2. The CDR3 sequence is 14 residues long. Germline V lookup: CDR1 SGDLS, CDR2 YYNGEE. Trimming at V came to 0 bases and at J to 2 bases, leaving 2 bases not matched to a gene.

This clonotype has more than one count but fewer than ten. CDR3 loop: CASSGKGLANNEQFF. CDR3 nucleotides: TGCGCCAGCAGCGGAAAGGGACTAGCTAACAATGAGCAGTTCTTC. The V call is TRBV5-1, the J call TRBJ2-1; 9 bases match TRBD2. J was trimmed by 5 bases and V by 4 bases; bases with no gene match: 7. In germline, CDR1 is SGHRS, CDR2 YFSETQ. The CDR3 spans 15 residues.

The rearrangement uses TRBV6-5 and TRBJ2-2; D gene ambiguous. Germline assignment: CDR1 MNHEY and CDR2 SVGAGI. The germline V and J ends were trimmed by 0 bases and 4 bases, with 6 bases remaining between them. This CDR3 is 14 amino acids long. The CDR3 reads CASSYSLATGELFF. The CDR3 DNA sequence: TGTGCCAGCAGTTACTCTCTGGCCACCGGGGAGCTGTTTTTT.

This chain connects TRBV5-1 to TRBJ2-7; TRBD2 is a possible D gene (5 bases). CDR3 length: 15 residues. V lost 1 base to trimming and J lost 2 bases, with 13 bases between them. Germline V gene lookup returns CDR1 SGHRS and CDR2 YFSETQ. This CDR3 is CASSLRSGGTYEQYF. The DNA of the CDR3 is TGCGCCAGCAGCTTGCGTTCAGGAGGCACCTACGAGCAGTACTTC.

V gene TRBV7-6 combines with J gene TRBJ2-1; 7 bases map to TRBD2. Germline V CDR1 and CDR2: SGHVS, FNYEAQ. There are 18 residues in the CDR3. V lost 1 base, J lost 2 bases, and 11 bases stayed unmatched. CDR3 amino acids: CASSLVGKSGTTYNEQFF. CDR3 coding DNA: TGTGCCAGCAGCTTAGTGGGGAAGAGCGGGACCACCTACAATGAGCAGTTCTTC.

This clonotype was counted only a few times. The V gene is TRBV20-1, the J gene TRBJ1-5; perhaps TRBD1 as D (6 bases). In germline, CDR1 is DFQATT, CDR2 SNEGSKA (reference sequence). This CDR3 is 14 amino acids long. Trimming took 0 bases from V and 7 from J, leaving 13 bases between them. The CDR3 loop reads CSARDPTGRQPQHF. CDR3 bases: TGCAGTGCTAGAGATCCGACAGGAAGACAGCCCCAGCATTTT.

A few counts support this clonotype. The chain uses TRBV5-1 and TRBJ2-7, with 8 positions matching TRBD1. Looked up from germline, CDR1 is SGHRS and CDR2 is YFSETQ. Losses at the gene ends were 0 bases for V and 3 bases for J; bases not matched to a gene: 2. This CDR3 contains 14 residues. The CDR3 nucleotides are TGCGCCAGCAGCTTGGGGGGGACAGGCTACGAGCAGTACTTC. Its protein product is CASSLGGTGYEQYF.

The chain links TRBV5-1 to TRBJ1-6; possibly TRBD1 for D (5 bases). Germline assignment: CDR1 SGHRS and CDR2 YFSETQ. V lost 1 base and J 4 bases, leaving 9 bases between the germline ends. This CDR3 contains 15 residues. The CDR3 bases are TGCGCCAGCAGCTTGACAGGAGCGTATAATTCACCCCTCCACTTT. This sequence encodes CASSLTGAYNSPLHF.

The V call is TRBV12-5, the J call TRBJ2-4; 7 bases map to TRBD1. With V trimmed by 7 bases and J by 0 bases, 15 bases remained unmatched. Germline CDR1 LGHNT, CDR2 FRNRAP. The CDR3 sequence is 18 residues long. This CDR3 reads CASVPYSDRRLAKNIQYF. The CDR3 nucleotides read TGTGCTAGTGTCCCCTATTCGGACAGGCGACTAGCCAAAAACATTCAGTACTTC.

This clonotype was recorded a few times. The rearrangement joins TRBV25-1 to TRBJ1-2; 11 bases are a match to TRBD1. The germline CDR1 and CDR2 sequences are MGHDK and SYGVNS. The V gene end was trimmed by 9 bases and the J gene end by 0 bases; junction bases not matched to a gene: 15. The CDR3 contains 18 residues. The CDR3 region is CASPGTGGFLVPNYGYTF. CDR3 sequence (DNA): TGTGCCAGTCCAGGGACAGGGGGATTTTTAGTTCCTAACTATGGCTACACCTTC.

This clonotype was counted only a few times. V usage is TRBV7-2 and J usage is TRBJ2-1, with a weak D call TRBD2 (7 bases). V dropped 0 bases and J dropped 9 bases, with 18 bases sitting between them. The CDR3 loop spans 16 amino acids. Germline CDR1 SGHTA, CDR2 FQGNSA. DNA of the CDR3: TGTGCCAGCAGCTTAGCAAGGGGGAGGGTAGGTAGTGAGCAGTTCTTC. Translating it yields CASSLARGRVGSEQFF.

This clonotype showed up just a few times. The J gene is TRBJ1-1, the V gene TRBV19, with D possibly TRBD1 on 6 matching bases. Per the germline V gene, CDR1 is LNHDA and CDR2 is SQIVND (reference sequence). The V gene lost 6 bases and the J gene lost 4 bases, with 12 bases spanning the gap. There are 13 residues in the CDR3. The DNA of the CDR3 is TGTGCCAGTAGGAAACAGGGTAGCACTGAAGCTTTCTTT. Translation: CASRKQGSTEAFF.

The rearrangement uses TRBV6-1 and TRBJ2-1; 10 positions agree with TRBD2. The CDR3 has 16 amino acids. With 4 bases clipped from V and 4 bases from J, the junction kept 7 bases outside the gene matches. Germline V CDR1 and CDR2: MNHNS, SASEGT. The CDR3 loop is CASSASSGSGYNEQFF. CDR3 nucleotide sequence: TGTGCCAGCAGTGCATCTAGCGGGAGCGGGTACAATGAGCAGTTCTTC.